These 18 T cell receptor beta chains originate from one sample sequenced in a study of CD8 T cells in ankylosing spondylitis. TCRdb used MiXCR to reprocess the 5' RACE reads, holding one entry per CDR3 protein. Seen here are approximately 140,000 distinct CDR3 sequences, roughly 44% observed once, and the top ten hold over 12%. The specimen was synovial fluid, either unsorted or a sorted T cell fraction (not recorded which). These receptors all come from a male donor with ankylosing spondylitis.

This clonotype was counted once. As DNA, the CDR3 is TGTGCCAGCAGCCTAGGTAGGACGAGGGGTTCGGCTTTCTTT. Amino acids: CASSLGRTRGSAFF. The genes are TRBV7-9 and TRBJ1-1; D is perhaps TRBD1 (5 bases). V dropped 5 bases and J dropped 11 bases, with 21 bases sitting between them. CDR3 length: 14 residues. Per germline, CDR1 SEHNR and CDR2 FQNEAQ (reference sequence).

The table lists this clonotype with a count of one. The rearrangement uses TRBV5-1 and TRBJ2-2; 12 bases are a match to TRBD2. Trimming at V came to 0 bases and at J to 7 bases, leaving 4 bases not matched to a gene. This CDR3 has 16 residues. CDR1 is SGHRS and CDR2 is YFSETQ in the germline V gene. CDR3 coding DNA: TGCGCCAGCAGCTTGGGACTAGCGGGAGAGCACGGGGAGCTGTTTTTT. It translates to CASSLGLAGEHGELFF.

The gene calls are TRBV25-1 and TRBJ2-1; tentative D call: TRBD2 (6 bases). The length of the CDR3 is 11 residues. The V and J ends lost 7 bases and 9 bases respectively, with 10 bases between them. Germline V gene data show CDR1 as MGHDK and CDR2 as SYGVNS. This CDR3 is CASKAGTEQFF. The CDR3 bases are TGTGCCAGCAAGGCGGGGACTGAGCAGTTCTTC.

This clonotype was seen only a few times. V and J are TRBV4-2 and TRBJ2-1; 7 nucleotides match TRBD2. This CDR3 region has 15 residues. CDR1 LGHNA and CDR2 YNFKEQ come from the germline V gene. V shed 1 base and J 2 bases; nucleotides not matched to a gene: 2. DNA for the CDR3: TGTGCCAGCAGCCAAGTAGCGGGCCCCTACAATGAGCAGTTCTTC. Its protein product is CASSQVAGPYNEQFF.

The genes are TRBV27 and TRBJ2-7, with a tentative D call TRBD1 (5 bases). The CDR3 is 14 amino acids. V was shortened by 2 bases and J by 3 bases, with 11 bases between the two germline ends. CDR1 and CDR2 from the germline V gene are MNHEY and SMNVEV (reference sequence). The CDR3 region has the DNA TGTGCCAGCAGTTTACTTGGACACTACTACGAGCAGTACTTC. Its protein is CASSLLGHYYEQYF.

The CDR3 nucleotides are TGTGCCAGCAGCCGACAGGGTGAACTCTACAATGAGCAGTTCTTC. This gives the protein CASSRQGELYNEQFF. This chain connects TRBV11-3 to TRBJ2-1; 7 bases fit TRBD1. The germline CDR1 and CDR2 sequences are SGHNT and YENEEA. The CDR3 covers 15 residues. V lost 5 bases and J lost 3; bases outside the gene matches: 7.

The chain carries TRBV5-1 and TRBJ2-7; D is ambiguous. This CDR3 contains 13 residues. Deletions cut 5 bases from V and 1 base from J, with 10 bases between. CDR1 and CDR2 from the germline V gene are SGHRS and YFSETQ. The CDR3: CASSHRTSYEQYF. CDR3 sequence (DNA): TGCGCCAGCAGTCACAGAACTTCCTACGAGCAGTACTTC. The entire variable domain, with the rest obtained from reference TRBV5-1 and TRBJ2-7, is as follows: KAGVTQTPRYLIKTRGQQVTLSCSPISGHRSVSWYQQTPGQGLQFLFEYFSETQRNKGNFPGRFSGRQFSNSRSEMNVSTLELGDSALYLCASSHRTSYEQYFGPGTRLTVT.

This clonotype turned up a few times. The J gene is TRBJ1-6, the V gene TRBV6-1, with TRBD1 matching 9 bases. V shed 2 bases and J 7 bases; nucleotides not matched to a gene: 6. Germline lookup yields CDR1 MNHNS and CDR2 SASEGT. CDR3 length: 16 amino acids. In DNA form, the CDR3 reads TGTGCCAGCAGTGAATCTCCCGGGACAGGGAATTCACCCCTCCACTTT. Translation: CASSESPGTGNSPLHF.

The V call is TRBV10-3, the J call TRBJ2-2; D gene ambiguous. CDR3 length equals 16 residues. V gave up 1 base and J gave up 4 bases, with 13 bases separating them. Per germline, CDR1 ENHRY and CDR2 SYGVKD. DNA of the CDR3: TGTGCCATCAGTGAGTTTAGACGGCTGGCCACCGGGGAGCTGTTTTTT. Its protein is CAISEFRRLATGELFF.

V and J are TRBV6-2 or TRBV6-3 and TRBJ2-1; D possibly corresponds to TRBD1 (6 bases). The CDR3 loop spans 17 amino acids. Per the germline V gene, CDR1 is MNHEY and CDR2 is SVGEGT. V shed 1 base and J shed 5 bases, with 18 bases lying between them. The CDR3 spells CASSYYRRDKPNNEQFF. CDR3 coding DNA: TGTGCCAGCAGTTACTACCGCAGGGACAAGCCCAACAATGAGCAGTTCTTC.

V gene TRBV6-1 combines with J gene TRBJ2-1, with D maybe TRBD1 (5 bases). This CDR3 is built from 15 residues. V was cut by 1 base and J by 3 bases, with 10 bases left in between. Germline V CDR1 and CDR2: MNHNS, SASEGT. The CDR3 is CASSEGQGGYNEQFF. In DNA, the CDR3 is TGTGCCAGCAGTGAAGGGCAGGGTGGCTACAATGAGCAGTTCTTC.

CDR3 nucleotides: TGTGCCATCAGACTAGCGGCGAACACCGGGGAGCTGTTTTTT. Translation gives CAIRLAANTGELFF. This chain joins TRBV7-4 and TRBJ2-2; TRBD2 aligns across 9 bases. Germline V CDR1 and CDR2: SGHVT, SQSDAQ. CDR3 length equals 14 residues. Trimming took 10 bases from V and 0 from J; bases not matched to a gene: 3.

The genes are TRBV7-3 and TRBJ2-2, with D maybe TRBD2 (6 bases). From germline, CDR1 is SGHTA and CDR2 FQGTGA. The CDR3 totals 17 residues. The germline V and J ends were trimmed by 10 bases and 0 bases, with 21 bases remaining between them. DNA for the CDR3: TGTGCCAACCACGCCGGAGGGATAGCCGCGAACACCGGGGAGCTGTTTTTT. Protein sequence: CANHAGGIAANTGELFF.

This clonotype has a handful of counts. The V and J genes are TRBV20-1 and TRBJ2-7; D gene ambiguous. The CDR3 is 9 amino acids. Germline CDR1 is DFQATT and CDR2 is SNEGSKA (reference sequence). Trimming left V 6 bases short and J 4 bases short, with 4 bases between. The CDR3 sequence: CSAGYEQYF. CDR3 in DNA: TGCAGTGCGGGGTACGAGCAGTACTTC.

In this sample, this clonotype turned up many times. The V call is TRBV12-3 or TRBV12-4, the J call TRBJ1-5; D is ambiguous. V was cut by 2 bases and J by 0 bases, with 5 bases left in between. CDR3 length: 14 residues. The CDR3 protein is CASSLSDSNQPQHF. CDR3 coding DNA: TGTGCCAGCAGTTTATCCGATAGCAATCAGCCCCAGCATTTT.

This clonotype has a handful of counts. The chain links TRBV28 to TRBJ1-4; the match to TRBD1 covers 8 bases. CDR1 is MDHEN, CDR2 SYDVKM, per germline. V lost 5 bases to trimming and J lost 5 bases; unmatched junction nucleotides: 13. This CDR3 is 17 amino acids long. The CDR3 DNA follows: TGTGCCAGCAGTCCGACAGGGGTGGTCCGAAAAAATGAAAAACTGTTTTTT. It is translated as CASSPTGVVRKNEKLFF.

The V gene is TRBV11-2, the J gene TRBJ2-2; D remains unclear. The CDR3 contains 18 residues. From germline, CDR1 is SGHAT and CDR2 FQNNGV. V was trimmed by 5 bases and J by 7 bases, leaving 26 bases between them. The CDR3 DNA reads as TGTGCCAGCAGCCTCCTTGGTTGGGTCCCCCGTCGTCACGGGGAGCTGTTTTTT. This codes for CASSLLGWVPRRHGELFF. Looking up the rest from reference TRBV11-2 and TRBJ2-2 gives the full variable domain: EAGVAQSPRYKIIEKRQSVAFWCNPISGHATLYWYQQILGQGPKLLIQFQNNGVVDDSQLPKDRFSAERLKGVDSTLKIQPAKLEDSAVYLCASSLLGWVPRRHGELFFGEGSRLTVL.

Only a few counts were recorded for this clonotype. The V call is TRBV12-3 or TRBV12-4, the J call TRBJ2-5; TRBD2 aligns across 11 bases. The CDR3 sequence is 17 residues long. The trim removed 3 bases at V and 5 bases at J, leaving 11 bases unmatched. Here the CDR3 reads CASSFGSVASGRETQYF. CDR3 in DNA: TGTGCCAGCAGTTTTGGGTCGGTGGCTAGCGGGAGGGAGACCCAGTACTTC.